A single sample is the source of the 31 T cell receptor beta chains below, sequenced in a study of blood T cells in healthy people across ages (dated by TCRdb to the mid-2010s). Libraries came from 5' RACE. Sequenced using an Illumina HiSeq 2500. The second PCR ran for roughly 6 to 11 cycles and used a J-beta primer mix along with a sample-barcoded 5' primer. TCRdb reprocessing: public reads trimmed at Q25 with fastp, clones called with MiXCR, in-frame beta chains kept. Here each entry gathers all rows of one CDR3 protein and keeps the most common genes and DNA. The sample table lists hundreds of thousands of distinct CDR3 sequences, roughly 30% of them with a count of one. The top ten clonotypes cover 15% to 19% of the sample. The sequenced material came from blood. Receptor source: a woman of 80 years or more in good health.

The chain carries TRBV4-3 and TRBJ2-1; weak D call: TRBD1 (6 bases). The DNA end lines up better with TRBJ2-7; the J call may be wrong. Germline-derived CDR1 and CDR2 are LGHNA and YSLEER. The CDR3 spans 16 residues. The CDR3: CASSQHGQTTYNEQYF. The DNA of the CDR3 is TGCGCCAGCAGCCAGCACGGACAGACGACCTACAATGAGCAGTACTTC.

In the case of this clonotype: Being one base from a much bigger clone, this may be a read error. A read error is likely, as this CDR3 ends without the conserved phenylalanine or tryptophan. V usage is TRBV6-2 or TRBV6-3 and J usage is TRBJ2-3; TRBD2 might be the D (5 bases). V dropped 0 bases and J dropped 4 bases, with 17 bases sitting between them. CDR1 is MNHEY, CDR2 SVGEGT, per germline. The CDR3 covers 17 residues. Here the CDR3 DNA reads TGTGCCAGCAGTTACTCTATTGAGGGATTAAGGGCAGATACGCAGTATTTG. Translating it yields CASSYSIEGLRADTQYL.

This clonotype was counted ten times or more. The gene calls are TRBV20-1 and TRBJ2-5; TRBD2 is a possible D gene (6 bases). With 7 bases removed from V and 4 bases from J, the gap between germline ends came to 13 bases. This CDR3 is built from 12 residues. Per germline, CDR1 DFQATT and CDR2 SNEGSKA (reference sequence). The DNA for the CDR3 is TGCAGTGTCTCGACGGGAGTAGAGACCCAGTACTTC. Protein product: CSVSTGVETQYF.

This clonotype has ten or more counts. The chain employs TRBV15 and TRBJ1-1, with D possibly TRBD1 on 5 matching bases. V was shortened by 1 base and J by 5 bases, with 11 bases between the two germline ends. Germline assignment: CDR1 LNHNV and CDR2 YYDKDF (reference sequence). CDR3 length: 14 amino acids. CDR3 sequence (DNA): TGTGCCACCAGCAGAGCCGACAGAGGGACTGAAGCTTTCTTT. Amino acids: CATSRADRGTEAFF. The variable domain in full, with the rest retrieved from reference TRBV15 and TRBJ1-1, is DAMVIQNPRYQVTQFGKPVTLSCSQTLNHNVMYWYQQKSSQAPKLLFHYYDKDFNNEADTPDNFQSRRPNTSFCFLDIRSPGLGDTAMYLCATSRADRGTEAFFGQGTRLTVV.

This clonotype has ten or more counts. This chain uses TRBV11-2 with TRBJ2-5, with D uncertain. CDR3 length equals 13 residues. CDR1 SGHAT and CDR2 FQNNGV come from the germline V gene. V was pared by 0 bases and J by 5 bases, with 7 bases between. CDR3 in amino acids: CASSLDIWETQYF. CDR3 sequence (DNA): TGTGCCAGCAGCTTAGATATTTGGGAGACCCAGTACTTC.

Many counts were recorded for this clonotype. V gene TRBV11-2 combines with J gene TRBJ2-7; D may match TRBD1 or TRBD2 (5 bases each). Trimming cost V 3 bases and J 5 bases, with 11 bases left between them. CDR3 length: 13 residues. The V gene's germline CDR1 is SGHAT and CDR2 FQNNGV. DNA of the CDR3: TGTGCCAGCAGCTTGACAGCGAGGGACGAGCAGTACTTC. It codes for CASSLTARDEQYF.

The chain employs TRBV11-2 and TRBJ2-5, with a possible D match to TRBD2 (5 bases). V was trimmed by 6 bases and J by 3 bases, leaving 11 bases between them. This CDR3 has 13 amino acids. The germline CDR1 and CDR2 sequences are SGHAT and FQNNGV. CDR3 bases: TGTGCCAGCAGTTTGGACTTTAAAGAGACCCAGTACTTC. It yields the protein CASSLDFKETQYF.

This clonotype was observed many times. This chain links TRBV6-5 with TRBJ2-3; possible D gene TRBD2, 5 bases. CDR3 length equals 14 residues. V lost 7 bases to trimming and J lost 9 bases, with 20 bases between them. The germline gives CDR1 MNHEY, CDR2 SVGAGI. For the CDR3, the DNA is TGTGCCAGCACCGACCGAATTACTAGTAAGACGCAGTATTTT. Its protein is CASTDRITSKTQYF.

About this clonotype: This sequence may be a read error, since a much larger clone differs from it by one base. The CDR3, as DNA: TGTGCCAGCAGTTACCCAAGACGCGAGCAGTACTTC. It specifies CASSYPRREQYF. This rearrangement joins TRBV6-2 or TRBV6-3 to TRBJ2-5; D uncertain. The last part of the DNA fits TRBJ2-7 better; the J call may be wrong. Per the germline V gene, CDR1 is MNHEY and CDR2 is SVGEGT. The length of the CDR3 is 12 residues.

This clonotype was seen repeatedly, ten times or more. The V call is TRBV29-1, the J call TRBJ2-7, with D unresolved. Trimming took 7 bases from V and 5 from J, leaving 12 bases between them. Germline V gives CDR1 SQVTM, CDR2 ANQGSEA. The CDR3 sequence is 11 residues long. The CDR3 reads CSALLSHEQYF. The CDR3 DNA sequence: TGCAGCGCCCTCTTATCCCACGAGCAGTACTTC.

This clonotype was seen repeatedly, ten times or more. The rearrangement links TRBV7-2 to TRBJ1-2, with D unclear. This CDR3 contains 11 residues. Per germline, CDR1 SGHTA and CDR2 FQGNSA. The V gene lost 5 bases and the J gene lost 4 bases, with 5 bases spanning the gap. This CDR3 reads CASSALYGYTF. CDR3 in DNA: TGTGCCAGCAGCGCCCTCTATGGCTACACCTTC.

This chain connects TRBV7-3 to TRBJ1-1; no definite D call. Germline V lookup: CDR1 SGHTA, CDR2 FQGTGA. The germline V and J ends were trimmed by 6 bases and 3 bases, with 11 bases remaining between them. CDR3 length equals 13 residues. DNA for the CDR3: TGTGCCAGCAGTAATGCAGGTGACACTGAAGCTTTCTTT. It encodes CASSNAGDTEAFF.

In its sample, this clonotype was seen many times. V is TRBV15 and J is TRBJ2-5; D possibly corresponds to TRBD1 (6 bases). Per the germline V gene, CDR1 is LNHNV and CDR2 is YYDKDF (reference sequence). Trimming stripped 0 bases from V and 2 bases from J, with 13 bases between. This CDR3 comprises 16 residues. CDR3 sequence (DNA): TGTGCCACCAGCAGAGAATTACAGGGACCACAAGAGACCCAGTACTTC. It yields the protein CATSRELQGPQETQYF.

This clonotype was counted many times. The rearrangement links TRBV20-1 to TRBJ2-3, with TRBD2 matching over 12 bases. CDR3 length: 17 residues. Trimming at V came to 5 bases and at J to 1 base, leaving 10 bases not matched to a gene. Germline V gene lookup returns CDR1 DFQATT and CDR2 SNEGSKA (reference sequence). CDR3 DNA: TGCAGTGCTCGACCTACTAGCGGGGGGCTTCGCACAGATACGCAGTATTTT. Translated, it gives CSARPTSGGLRTDTQYF.

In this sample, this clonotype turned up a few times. CDR3 region: CASSQDRRKLFF. As DNA, the CDR3 is TGTGCCAGCAGCCAAGACAGGAGAAAACTGTTTTTT. The rearrangement joins TRBV3-1 to TRBJ1-4, with D hard to call. This CDR3 comprises 12 residues. Trimming pared 0 bases from V and 10 bases from J, leaving 6 bases between. In germline, CDR1 is LGHDT, CDR2 YNNKEL (reference sequence).

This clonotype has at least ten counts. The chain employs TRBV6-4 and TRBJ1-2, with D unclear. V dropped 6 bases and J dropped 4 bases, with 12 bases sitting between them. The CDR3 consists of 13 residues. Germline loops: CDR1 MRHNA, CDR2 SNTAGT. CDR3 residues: CASSERVGYGYTF. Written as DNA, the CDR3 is TGTGCCAGCAGCGAGCGGGTCGGCTATGGCTACACCTTC.

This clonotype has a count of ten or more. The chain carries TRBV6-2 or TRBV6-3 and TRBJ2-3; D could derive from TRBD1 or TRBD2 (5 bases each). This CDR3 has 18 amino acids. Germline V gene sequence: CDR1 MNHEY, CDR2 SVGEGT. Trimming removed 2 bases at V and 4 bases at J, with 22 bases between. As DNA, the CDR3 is TGTGCCAGCAGTTACGATCGGTCGGGACCCCGGAGCGCAGATACGCAGTATTTT. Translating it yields CASSYDRSGPRSADTQYF.

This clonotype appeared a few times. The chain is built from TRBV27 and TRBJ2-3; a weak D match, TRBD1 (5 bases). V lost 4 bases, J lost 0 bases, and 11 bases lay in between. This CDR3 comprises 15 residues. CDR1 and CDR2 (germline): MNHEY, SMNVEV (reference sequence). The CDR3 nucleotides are TGTGCCAGCAGTTCAGAAGGGGCCAGCACAGATACGCAGTATTTT. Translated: CASSSEGASTDTQYF.

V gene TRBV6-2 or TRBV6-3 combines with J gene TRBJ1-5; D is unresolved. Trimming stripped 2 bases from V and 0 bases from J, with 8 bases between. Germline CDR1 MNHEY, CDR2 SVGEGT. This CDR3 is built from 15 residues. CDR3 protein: CASSYPGNSNQPQHF. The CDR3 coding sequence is TGTGCCAGCAGTTACCCAGGAAATAGCAATCAGCCCCAGCATTTT.

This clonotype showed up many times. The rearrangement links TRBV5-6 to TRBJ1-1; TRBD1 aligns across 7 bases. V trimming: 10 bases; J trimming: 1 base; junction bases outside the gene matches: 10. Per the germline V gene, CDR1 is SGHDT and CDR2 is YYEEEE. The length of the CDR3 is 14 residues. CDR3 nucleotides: TGTGCCGGACAAAAGACAGGGCCGAACACTGAAGCTTTCTTT. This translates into CAGQKTGPNTEAFF.

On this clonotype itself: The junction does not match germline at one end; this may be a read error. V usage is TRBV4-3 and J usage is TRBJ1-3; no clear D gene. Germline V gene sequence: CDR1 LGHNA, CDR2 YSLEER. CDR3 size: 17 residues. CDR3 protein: CASSQDSHRSSGNTRYF. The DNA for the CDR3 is TGCGCCAGCAGCCAAGATAGTCACCGTAGCTCTGGAAACACCAGATATTTT.

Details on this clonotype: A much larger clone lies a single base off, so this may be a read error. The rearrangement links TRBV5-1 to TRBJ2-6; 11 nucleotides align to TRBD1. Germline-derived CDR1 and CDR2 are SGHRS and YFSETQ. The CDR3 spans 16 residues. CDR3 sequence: CASGLGQGAGANVLTF. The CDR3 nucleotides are TGCGCCAGCGGCTTGGGACAGGGGGCTGGGGCCAACGTCCTGACTTTC.

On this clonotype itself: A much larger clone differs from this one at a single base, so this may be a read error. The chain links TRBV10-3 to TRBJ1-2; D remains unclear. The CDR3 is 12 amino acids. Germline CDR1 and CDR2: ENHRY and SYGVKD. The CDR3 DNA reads TGTGCCATCAGGCCGGGAGGCTATGACTACACCTTC. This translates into CAIRPGGYDYTF.

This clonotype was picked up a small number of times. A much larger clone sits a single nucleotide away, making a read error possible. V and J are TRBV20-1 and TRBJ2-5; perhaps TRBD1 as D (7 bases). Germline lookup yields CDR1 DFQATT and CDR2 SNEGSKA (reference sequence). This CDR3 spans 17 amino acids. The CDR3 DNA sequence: TGCAGTGCTAGAGACTGGGGGGTGGGGACAGCCCAAGAGGCCCAGTACTTC. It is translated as CSARDWGVGTAQEAQYF.

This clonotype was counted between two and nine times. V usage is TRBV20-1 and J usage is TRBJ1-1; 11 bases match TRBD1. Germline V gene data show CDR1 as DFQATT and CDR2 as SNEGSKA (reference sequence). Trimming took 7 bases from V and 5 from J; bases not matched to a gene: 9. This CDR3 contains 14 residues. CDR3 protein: CSVAGTGGRTEAFF. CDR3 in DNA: TGCAGTGTCGCCGGGACAGGGGGACGAACTGAAGCTTTCTTT.

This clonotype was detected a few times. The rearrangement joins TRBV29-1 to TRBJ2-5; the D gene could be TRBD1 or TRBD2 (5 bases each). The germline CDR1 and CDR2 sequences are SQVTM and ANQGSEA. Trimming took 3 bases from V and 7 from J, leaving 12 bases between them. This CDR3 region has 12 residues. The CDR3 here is CSVDRGRRTQYF. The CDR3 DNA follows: TGCAGCGTTGACCGGGGCAGAAGGACCCAGTACTTC.

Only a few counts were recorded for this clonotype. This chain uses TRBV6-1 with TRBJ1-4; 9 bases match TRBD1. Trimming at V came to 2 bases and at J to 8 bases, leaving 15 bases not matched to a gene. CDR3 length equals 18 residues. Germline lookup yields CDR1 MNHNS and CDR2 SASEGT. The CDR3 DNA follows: TGTGCCAGCAGTGAAAGCCCACAGGGGGCTCTAATCTGGGAAAAACTGTTTTTT. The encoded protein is CASSESPQGALIWEKLFF.

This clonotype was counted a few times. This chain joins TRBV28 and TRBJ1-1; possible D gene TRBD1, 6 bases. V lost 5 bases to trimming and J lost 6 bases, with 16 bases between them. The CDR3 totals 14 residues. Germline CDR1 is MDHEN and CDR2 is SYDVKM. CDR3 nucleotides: TGTGCCAGCAGTCCAACGGGACACCCCCCTGAAGCTTTCTTT. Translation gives CASSPTGHPPEAFF.

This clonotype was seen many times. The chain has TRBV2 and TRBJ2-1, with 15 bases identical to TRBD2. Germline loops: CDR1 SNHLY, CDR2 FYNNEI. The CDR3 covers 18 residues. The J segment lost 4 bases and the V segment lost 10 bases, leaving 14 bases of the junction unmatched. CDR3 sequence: CATRDRTSGGVRYNEQFF. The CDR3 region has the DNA TGTGCCACCAGGGATCGGACTAGCGGGGGGGTCCGGTACAATGAGCAGTTCTTC. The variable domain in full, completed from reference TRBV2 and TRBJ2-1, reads EPEVTQTPSHQVTQMGQEVILRCVPISNHLYFYWYRQILGQKVEFLVSFYNNEISEKSEIFDDQFSVERPDGSNFTLKIRSTKLEDSAMYFCATRDRTSGGVRYNEQFFGPGTRLTVL.

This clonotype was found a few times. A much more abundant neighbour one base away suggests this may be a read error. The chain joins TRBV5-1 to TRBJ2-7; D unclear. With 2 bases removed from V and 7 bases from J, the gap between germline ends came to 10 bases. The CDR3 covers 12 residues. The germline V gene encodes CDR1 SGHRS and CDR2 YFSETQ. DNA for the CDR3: TGCGCCAGCAGCTTCAACGTCAATGAGCAGTACTTC. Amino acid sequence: CASSFNVNEQYF.

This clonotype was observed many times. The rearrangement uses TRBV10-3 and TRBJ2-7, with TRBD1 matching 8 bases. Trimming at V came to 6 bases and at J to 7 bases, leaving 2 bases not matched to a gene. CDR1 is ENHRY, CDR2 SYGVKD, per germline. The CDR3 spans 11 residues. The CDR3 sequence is CAIRTGVEQYF. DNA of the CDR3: TGTGCCATCAGGACAGGGGTAGAGCAGTACTTC.